A selection of T cell receptor beta chains follows, all from one sample in a study of long-term antiretroviral therapy in people with HIV. Using immunoSEQ multiplex PCR, the repertoire was profiled, and TCRdb retains in-frame clones only, with some absent. The sample gives 20,000 to 30,000 clones, about 85% of which show up once; 7% to 10% is in the top ten. Source: unsorted PBMCs, taken 4.7 to 5 years after starting antiretroviral therapy. These receptors all stem from a middle-aged man with HIV. CDR3s include the opening cysteine and the closing phenylalanine or tryptophan. The order of the fields is J gene, V gene, CDR3 protein.

j_call: TRBJ2-5
v_call: TRBV5-1
cdr3_aa: CASSLAGQTQETQYF

j_call: TRBJ2-5
v_call: TRBV29-1
cdr3_aa: CSVGGTGGRETQYF

j_call: TRBJ2-5
v_call: TRBV6-1
cdr3_aa: CASRLGQNQETQYF

j_call: TRBJ1-2
v_call: TRBV18
cdr3_aa: CASSPPERANYGYTF

j_call: TRBJ1-5
v_call: TRBV27
cdr3_aa: CASARGGLGNQPQHF

j_call: TRBJ2-3
v_call: TRBV10-3
cdr3_aa: CAISDWGQATDTQYF

j_call: TRBJ1-1
v_call: TRBV18
cdr3_aa: CASSPLLTGGSEAFF

j_call: TRBJ2-1
v_call: TRBV2
cdr3_aa: CASSAESYNEQFF

j_call: TRBJ2-1
v_call: TRBV6-4
cdr3_aa: CASSTSLFMDEQFF

j_call: TRBJ1-5
v_call: TRBV21-1
cdr3_aa: CASSSGQNGESGQGPPQHF

j_call: TRBJ1-2
v_call: TRBV28
cdr3_aa: CASSLNYGYTF

j_call: TRBJ2-2
v_call: TRBV4-2
cdr3_aa: CASSLSEGAGELFF

j_call: TRBJ2-7
v_call: TRBV20-1
cdr3_aa: CSVLDSREQYF

j_call: TRBJ1-1
v_call: TRBV7-3
cdr3_aa: CASSLPPAPEAFF

j_call: TRBJ2-7
v_call: TRBV7-9
cdr3_aa: CASSFFSIGQAIYEQYF

j_call: TRBJ2-7
v_call: TRBV9
cdr3_aa: CASSVGTGPTYEQYF

j_call: TRBJ1-5
v_call: TRBV5-1
cdr3_aa: CASSLTGDNQPQHF

j_call: TRBJ1-1
v_call: TRBV23-1
cdr3_aa: CASSQACGRRNTEAFF

j_call: TRBJ2-1
v_call: TRBV7-2
cdr3_aa: CASSLLRWRDEQFF

j_call: TRBJ1-1
v_call: TRBV28
cdr3_aa: CASLYGTEAFF

j_call: TRBJ2-3
v_call: TRBV6-4
cdr3_aa: CASSARRGTGALDTQYF

j_call: TRBJ2-2
v_call: TRBV5-6
cdr3_aa: CASSLVPSGTGELFF